The rows below give T cell receptor beta chains drawn from one sample of a study of blood T cell repertoires in COVID-19. This table comes from immunoSEQ multiplex PCR, and its TCRdb copy is limited to in-frame clones, with some not included. The sample gives about 360,000 clones, 85% to 90% of which show up once; around 2.9% is in the top ten. Sequenced input: peripheral blood. Receptors were obtained from a human donor in a cohort sampled during active COVID-19. Each CDR3 is given with its conserved first and last residue. D genes are given only for firm matches. Not every row has a clone size; where given, it reads once, few, many or a size class.

clone size	J gene	V gene	D gene	CDR3 DNA	CDR3 protein
-	TRBJ1-2	TRBV19	TRBD1	TGTGCCAGTAGCCCCAGAGGGACAGACTATGGCTACACCTTC	CASSPRGTDYGYTF
-	TRBJ2-3	TRBV15	-	TGTGCCACCAGCCCAGGCCGCAGTTACACAGATACGCAGTATTTT	CATSPGRSYTDTQYF
-	TRBJ2-3	TRBV13	-	TGTGCCAGCAGCCCTGGGAGGTTGTCAGATACGCAGTATTTT	CASSPGRLSDTQYF
-	TRBJ2-5	TRBV21-1	-	TGTGCCAGCAGCAAATCCGTTTTCGGGGGAGAGACCCAGTACTTC	CASSKSVFGGETQYF
-	TRBJ1-3	TRBV4-1	TRBD1	TGCGCCAGCAGCCGCGGAAGGGGGGAGACAGGGCGAGGAAACACCATATATTTT	CASSRGRGETGRGNTIYF
once	TRBJ1-5	TRBV4-1	TRBD1	TGCGCCAGCAGCCAAGACAGGGGGCGCCTTCAGCCCCAGCATTTT	CASSQDRGRLQPQHF
-	TRBJ2-5	TRBV7-9	-	TGTGCCAGCAGCTTTTCGGGAAGGACCAAAGAGACCCAGTACTTC	CASSFSGRTKETQYF
-	TRBJ1-1	TRBV7-9	-	TGTGCCAGCAGCTTAGGCGGGACGAACACTGAAGCTTTCTTT	CASSLGGTNTEAFF
-	TRBJ1-1	TRBV5-1	-	TGCGCCAGCAGCCCGGGGACTGCTAACACTGAAGCTTTCTTT	CASSPGTANTEAFF
-	TRBJ2-1	TRBV7-3	TRBD2	TGTGCCAGCAGCTTATCCCTAGCGGGGTTAAATGAGCAGTTCTTC	CASSLSLAGLNEQFF
-	TRBJ1-6	TRBV5-8	-	TGTGCCAGCAGCCACAGGGTTCGGTCACCCCTCCACTTT	CASSHRVRSPLHF
-	TRBJ1-3	TRBV3-1/TRBV3-2	-	TGTGCCAGCAGCGGTGAAGCCGCGAGGGCCCGCCCGCTCTCTGGAAACACCATATATTTT	CASSGEAARARPLSGNTIYF
-	TRBJ1-2	TRBV6-5	-	TGTGCCAGCAGGCAGGACTCCGCGTGGGTTGGCTACACCTTC	CASRQDSAWVGYTF
-	TRBJ2-3	TRBV5-6	TRBD2	TGTGCCAGCAGCAATCGGGGGAGCGGGGGACGCACAGATACGCAGTATTTT	CASSNRGSGGRTDTQYF
once	TRBJ2-3	TRBV2	-	TGTGCCAGCAGTGAGAGAAGACTCTTGGGTATTGGCACAGATACGCAGTATTTT	CASSERRLLGIGTDTQYF
-	TRBJ2-5	TRBV6-1	TRBD1	TGTGCCAGCAGTGGAGCCCGGGACAGGGCAAGAGAGACCCAGTACTTC	CASSGARDRARETQYF
-	TRBJ1-4	TRBV28	-	TGTGCCAGCAGTTCCCCTGGCCGAAGTGAAAAACTGTTTTTT	CASSSPGRSEKLFF
-	TRBJ2-3	TRBV27	TRBD2	TGTGCCAGCAGCCGACTAGCGGGGCGCACAGATACGCAGTATTTT	CASSRLAGRTDTQYF
-	TRBJ1-5	TRBV6-5	-	TGTGCCAGCAGTCGGGGGGAGGATCAGCCCCAGCATTTT	CASSRGEDQPQHF
-	TRBJ1-1	TRBV19	TRBD1	TGTGCCAGTAGTATAGGGGGGACAGGGGGCACTGAAGCTTTCTTT	CASSIGGTGGTEAFF
-	TRBJ2-5	TRBV29-1	-	TGCAGCGTTGAAGAGTCTACCCAGTACTTC	CSVEESTQYF
-	TRBJ1-1	TRBV5-1	TRBD1	TGCGCCAGCACCCCAGGGACAGGGGGCTACACTGAAGCTTTCTTT	CASTPGTGGYTEAFF
-	TRBJ1-1	TRBV30	-	TGTGCCTGGAGTGTATGGCGGCAGCAGAACACTGAAGCTTTCTTT	CAWSVWRQQNTEAFF
-	TRBJ1-1	TRBV4-1	TRBD1	TGCGCCAGCAGCCTACAACATGGACAGGCGGAGGGCACTGAAGCTTTCTTT	CASSLQHGQAEGTEAFF
-	TRBJ1-2	TRBV10-3	-	TGTGCCATCAGTGAGTCGACAGTCTTCTATGGCTACACCTTC	CAISESTVFYGYTF
-	TRBJ1-2	TRBV24-1	TRBD1	TGTGCCACCAGTGAGGACAGGGCCTATGGCTACACCTTC	CATSEDRAYGYTF
-	TRBJ2-5	TRBV9	TRBD2	TGTGCCAGCAGCGCGGTGGGACTAGAATTAGAGACCCAGTACTTC	CASSAVGLELETQYF
-	TRBJ2-1	TRBV6-2/TRBV6-3	-	TGTGCCAGCAGTTACCCTCTCTTTGTAGCCGGGAGCTACAATGAGCAGTTCTTC	CASSYPLFVAGSYNEQFF
-	TRBJ2-3	TRBV5-1	TRBD1	TGCGCCAGCAGCCCCCGGGACAGGGGTCCAGATACGCAGTATTTT	CASSPRDRGPDTQYF
-	TRBJ1-1	TRBV2	TRBD1	TGTGCCAGCAGTGACGGGACAGGGGTGAACACTGAAGCTTTCTTT	CASSDGTGVNTEAFF
-	TRBJ1-2	TRBV29-1	-	TGCAGCGTTGGTGAGGGCTATGGCTACACCTTC	CSVGEGYGYTF
-	TRBJ2-7	TRBV11-2	TRBD2	TGTGCCAGCAGCCCTCAGGTAGCGGGCGCTTCCTACGAGCAGTACTTC	CASSPQVAGASYEQYF
-	TRBJ1-6	TRBV19	-	TGTGCCAGTAGTATGGGACAAGGAAGCTCCTATAATTCACCCCTCCACTTT	CASSMGQGSSYNSPLHF
-	TRBJ2-5	TRBV29-1	TRBD1	TGCAGCGTAGCAACCGGGACAGGGGGCCCAGAGACCCAGTACTTC	CSVATGTGGPETQYF
-	TRBJ2-5	TRBV6-5	-	TGTGCCAGCCGACACTCGGCGGGGGCCCAAGAGACCCAGTACTTC	CASRHSAGAQETQYF
-	TRBJ1-4	TRBV15	-	TGTGCCACCAGCAGAGACAGGGTAGGCACTAATGAAAAACTGTTTTTT	CATSRDRVGTNEKLFF
-	TRBJ1-2	TRBV3-1/TRBV3-2	-	TGTGCCAGCAGCCAAGATACGCGGGTTGGCTACACCTTC	CASSQDTRVGYTF
-	TRBJ2-2	TRBV11-2	-	TGTGCCAGCAGCCTACTCCCTGGCGGCCTGAACACCGGGGAGCTGTTTTTT	CASSLLPGGLNTGELFF
-	TRBJ2-6	TRBV10-3	-	TGTGCCATCAAATGGGCAGGGCGAGATGGGGCCAACGTCCTGACTTTC	CAIKWAGRDGANVLTF
-	TRBJ1-3	TRBV6-5	TRBD1	TGTGCCAGCAGTTGGGAGGCGGGACAGAGAAACACCATATATTTT	CASSWEAGQRNTIYF